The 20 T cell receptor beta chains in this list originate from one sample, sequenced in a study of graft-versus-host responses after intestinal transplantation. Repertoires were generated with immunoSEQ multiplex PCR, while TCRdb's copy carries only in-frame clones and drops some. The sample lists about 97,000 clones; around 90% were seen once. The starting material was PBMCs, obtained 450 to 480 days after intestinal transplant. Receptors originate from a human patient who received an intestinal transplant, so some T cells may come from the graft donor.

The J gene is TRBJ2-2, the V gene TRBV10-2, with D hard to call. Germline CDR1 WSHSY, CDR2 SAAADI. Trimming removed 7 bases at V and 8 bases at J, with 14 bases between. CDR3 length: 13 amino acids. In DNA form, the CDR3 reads TGCGCCAGCACTCGGTACTTTACTGGGGAGCTGTTTTTT. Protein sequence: CASTRYFTGELFF.

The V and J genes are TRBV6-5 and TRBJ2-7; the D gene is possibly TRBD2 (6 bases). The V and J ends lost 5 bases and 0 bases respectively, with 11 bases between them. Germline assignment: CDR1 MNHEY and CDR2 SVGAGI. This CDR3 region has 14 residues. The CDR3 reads CASSPDGSSYEQYF. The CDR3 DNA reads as TGTGCCAGCAGTCCGGACGGGAGCTCCTACGAGCAGTACTTC.

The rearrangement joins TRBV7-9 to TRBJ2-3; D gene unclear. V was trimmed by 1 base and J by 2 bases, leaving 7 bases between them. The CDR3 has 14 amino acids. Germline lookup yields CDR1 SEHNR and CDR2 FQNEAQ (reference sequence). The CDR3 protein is CASSLGLSTDTQYF. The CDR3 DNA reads TGTGCCAGCAGCTTAGGGTTATCCACAGATACGCAGTATTTT.

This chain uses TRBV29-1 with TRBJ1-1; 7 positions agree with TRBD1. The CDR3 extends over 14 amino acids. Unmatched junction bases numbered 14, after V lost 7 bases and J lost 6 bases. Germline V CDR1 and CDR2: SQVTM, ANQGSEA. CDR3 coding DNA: TGCAGCGCGAACCACCCGCAGGGGGTCCCTGAAGCTTTCTTT. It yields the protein CSANHPQGVPEAFF.

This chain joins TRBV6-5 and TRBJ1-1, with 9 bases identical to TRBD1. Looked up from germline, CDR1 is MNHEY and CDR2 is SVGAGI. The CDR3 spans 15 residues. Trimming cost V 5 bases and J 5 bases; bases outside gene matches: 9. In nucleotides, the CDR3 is TGTGCCAGCAGTCTGGGACAGGGTAGGGTAACTGAAGCTTTCTTT. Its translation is CASSLGQGRVTEAFF.

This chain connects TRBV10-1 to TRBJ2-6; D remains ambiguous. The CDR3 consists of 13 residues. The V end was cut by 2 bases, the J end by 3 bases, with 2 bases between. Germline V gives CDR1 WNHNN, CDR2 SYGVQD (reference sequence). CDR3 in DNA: TGCGCCAGCAGTGAGAGTGGGGCCAACGTCCTGACTTTC. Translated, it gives CASSESGANVLTF.

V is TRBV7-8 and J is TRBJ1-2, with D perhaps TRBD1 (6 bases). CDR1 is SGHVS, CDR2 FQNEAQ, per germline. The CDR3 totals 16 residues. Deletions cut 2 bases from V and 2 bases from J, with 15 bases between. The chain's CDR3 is CASSLMRQAINYGYTF. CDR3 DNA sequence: TGTGCCAGCAGCTTAATGAGACAGGCCATCAACTATGGCTACACCTTC.

The CDR3 DNA reads as TGTGCCAGCAGCGTAGAGGGTAGGAGCAATCAGCCCCAGCATTTT. Translation: CASSVEGRSNQPQHF. This chain connects TRBV9 to TRBJ1-5; no clear D gene. V was clipped by 0 bases and J by 1 base, with 8 bases between them. Per germline, CDR1 SGDLS and CDR2 YYNGEE. The CDR3 is made up of 15 amino acids.

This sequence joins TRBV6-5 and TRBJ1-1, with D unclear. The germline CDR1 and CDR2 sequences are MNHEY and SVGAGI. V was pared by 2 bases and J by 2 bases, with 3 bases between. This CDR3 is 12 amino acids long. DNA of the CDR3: TGTGCCAGCAGTTACCCCAACACTGAAGCTTTCTTT. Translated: CASSYPNTEAFF.

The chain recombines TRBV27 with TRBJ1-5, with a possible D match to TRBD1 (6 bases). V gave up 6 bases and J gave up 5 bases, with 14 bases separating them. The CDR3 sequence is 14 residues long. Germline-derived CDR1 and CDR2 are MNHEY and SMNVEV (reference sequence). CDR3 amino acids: CASSQIGGDQPQHF. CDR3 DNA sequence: TGTGCCAGCAGCCAGATAGGGGGAGATCAGCCCCAGCATTTT.

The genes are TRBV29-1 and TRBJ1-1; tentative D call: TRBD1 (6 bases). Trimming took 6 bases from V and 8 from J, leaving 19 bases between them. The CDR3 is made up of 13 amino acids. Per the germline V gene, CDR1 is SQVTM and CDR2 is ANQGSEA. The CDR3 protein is CSVLTQGSGEAFF. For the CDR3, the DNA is TGCAGCGTCCTCACACAGGGCTCAGGAGAAGCTTTCTTT. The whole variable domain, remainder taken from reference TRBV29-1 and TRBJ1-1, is SAVISQKPSRDICQRGTSLTIQCQVDSQVTMMFWYRQQPGQSLTLIATANQGSEATYESGFVIDKFPISRPNLTFSTLTVSNMSPEDSSIYLCSVLTQGSGEAFFGQGTRLTVV.

For the CDR3, the DNA is TGTGCCAGCAGCTTAGGGGCAGGAGCAGATTCACCCCTCCACTTT. Translated: CASSLGAGADSPLHF. This sequence joins TRBV7-9 and TRBJ1-6; no definite D call. V lost 1 base to trimming and J lost 8 bases, with 12 bases between them. CDR1 is SEHNR and CDR2 is FQNEAQ in the germline V gene (reference sequence). CDR3 size: 15 residues.

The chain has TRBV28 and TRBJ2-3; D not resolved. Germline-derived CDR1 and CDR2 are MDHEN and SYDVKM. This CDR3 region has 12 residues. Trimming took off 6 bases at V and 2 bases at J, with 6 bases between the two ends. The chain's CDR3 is CASSTHTDTQYF. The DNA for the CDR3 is TGTGCCAGCAGCACTCACACAGATACGCAGTATTTT.

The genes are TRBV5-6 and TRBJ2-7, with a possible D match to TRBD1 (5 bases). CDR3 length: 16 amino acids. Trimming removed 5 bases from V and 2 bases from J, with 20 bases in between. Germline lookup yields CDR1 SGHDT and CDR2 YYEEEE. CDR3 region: CASSYQGKPITYEQYF. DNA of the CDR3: TGTGCCAGCAGTTATCAGGGAAAACCTATAACCTACGAGCAGTACTTC.

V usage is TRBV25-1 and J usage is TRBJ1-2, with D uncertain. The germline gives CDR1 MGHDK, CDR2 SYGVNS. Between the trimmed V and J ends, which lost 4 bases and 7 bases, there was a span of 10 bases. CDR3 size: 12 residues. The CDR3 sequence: CASSVPVGGYTF. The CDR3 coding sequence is TGTGCCAGCAGTGTGCCAGTTGGTGGCTACACCTTC.

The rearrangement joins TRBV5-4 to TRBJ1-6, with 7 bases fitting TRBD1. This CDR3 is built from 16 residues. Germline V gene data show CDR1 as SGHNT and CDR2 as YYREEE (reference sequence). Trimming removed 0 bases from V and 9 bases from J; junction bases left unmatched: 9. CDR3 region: CASSLAPTGNPSPLHF. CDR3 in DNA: TGTGCCAGCAGCTTGGCCCCGACAGGGAATCCTTCACCCCTCCACTTT. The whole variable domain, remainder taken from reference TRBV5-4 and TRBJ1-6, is ETGVTQSPTHLIKTRGQQVTLRCSSQSGHNTVSWYQQALGQGPQFIFQYYREEENGRGNFPPRFSGLQFPNYSSELNVNALELDDSALYLCASSLAPTGNPSPLHFGNGTRLTVT.

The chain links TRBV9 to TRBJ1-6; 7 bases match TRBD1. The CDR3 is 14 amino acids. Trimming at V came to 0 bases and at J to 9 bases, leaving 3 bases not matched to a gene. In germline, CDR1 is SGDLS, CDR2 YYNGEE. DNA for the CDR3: TGTGCCAGCAGCGTAGTCGGGGACAGTTCACCCCTCCACTTT. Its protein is CASSVVGDSSPLHF.

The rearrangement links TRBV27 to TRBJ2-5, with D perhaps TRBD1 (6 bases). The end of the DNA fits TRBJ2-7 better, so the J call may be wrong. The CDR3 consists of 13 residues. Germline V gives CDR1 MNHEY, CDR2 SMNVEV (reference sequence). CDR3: CATQGGLRYEQYF. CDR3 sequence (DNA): TGTGCCACCCAAGGGGGATTGCGCTACGAGCAGTACTTC.

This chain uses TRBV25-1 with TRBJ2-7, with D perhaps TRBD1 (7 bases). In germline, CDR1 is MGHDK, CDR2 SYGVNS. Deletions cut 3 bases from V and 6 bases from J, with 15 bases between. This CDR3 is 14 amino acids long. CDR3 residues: CASSDLRGQLEQYF. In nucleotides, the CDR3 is TGTGCCAGCAGTGATTTGCGGGGACAGCTCGAGCAGTACTTC.

The CDR3 sequence: CASSLVGGAEAFF. Here the CDR3 DNA reads TGTGCCAGCAGCTTGGTGGGGGGTGCGGAAGCTTTCTTT. The J gene is TRBJ1-1, the V gene TRBV5-6; weak D call: TRBD1 (5 bases). The CDR3 consists of 13 residues. Germline V gives CDR1 SGHDT, CDR2 YYEEEE. Between the trimmed V and J ends, which lost 0 bases and 8 bases, there was a span of 11 bases.